Below are 18 T cell receptor beta chains sequenced from a single sample in a study of T cells in Graves' hyperthyroidism and ophthalmopathy. Amplified regions were TCR beta CDR3 sequences from RNA transcripts. TCR CDR3 underwent first-round RT-PCR with the HTBI primer set. MiXCR was run by TCRdb on the multiplex PCR reads, yielding one entry per CDR3 protein. The sample yields about 600,000 distinct CDR3 sequences, 13% to 15% seen once. The source material was blood. These receptors were collected from a woman in her 50s with Graves' ophthalmopathy.

The CDR3 bases are TGCAGTGCTCACGGGGCCAACGTCCTGACTTTC. Translated, it gives CSAHGANVLTF. This sequence joins TRBV20-1 and TRBJ2-6, with D unclear. V lost 5 bases and J 4 bases, leaving 3 bases between the germline ends. Germline values: CDR1 DFQATT, CDR2 SNEGSKA (reference sequence). This CDR3 region has 11 residues.

The chain is built from TRBV19 and TRBJ1-1, with D maybe TRBD1 (6 bases). This CDR3 region has 13 residues. V dropped 9 bases and J dropped 10 bases, with 21 bases sitting between them. The germline V gene encodes CDR1 LNHDA and CDR2 SQIVND (reference sequence). The CDR3 loop reads CASLQGEGFRAFF. CDR3 DNA: TGTGCCAGCCTACAGGGAGAGGGTTTCCGAGCTTTCTTT.

The chain links TRBV9 to TRBJ2-3; 7 positions match TRBD2. Germline CDR1 reads SGDLS; CDR2 reads YYNGEE. The CDR3 is 16 amino acids. J was trimmed by 0 bases and V by 0 bases; bases with no gene match: 4. The CDR3 region has the DNA TGTGCCAGCAGCGTAGAGGGCGGGAGAAGCACAGATACGCAGTATTTT. This codes for CASSVEGGRSTDTQYF.

In this sample, this clonotype turned up a few times. Given a much more abundant clone one base away, this may be a read error. The rearrangement joins TRBV7-9 to TRBJ2-1, with TRBD2 matching over 13 bases. The germline V gene encodes CDR1 SEHNR and CDR2 FQNEAQ (reference sequence). J lost 8 bases, V lost 5 bases, and 9 bases had no gene match. The CDR3 has 16 amino acids. CDR3 sequence reads: CASSPIGTSGMDEQFF. The CDR3 bases are TGTGCCAGCAGCCCGATCGGGACTAGCGGGATGGATGAGCAGTTCTTC.

This clonotype was found a few times. This chain connects TRBV18 to TRBJ2-1; D not certain. This CDR3 contains 14 residues. Germline CDR1 reads KGHSH; CDR2 reads LQKENI. Trimming took 3 bases from V and 2 from J, leaving 8 bases between them. The CDR3 reads CASSPSDTYNEQFF. The CDR3 nucleotides are TGTGCCAGCTCACCGTCAGACACCTACAATGAGCAGTTCTTC. The full variable domain, with the rest looked up from reference TRBV18 and TRBJ2-1, is NAGVMQNPRHLVRRRGQEARLRCSPMKGHSHVYWYRQLPEEGLKFMVYLQKENIIDESGMPKERFSAEFPKEGPSILRIQQVVRGDSAAYFCASSPSDTYNEQFFGPGTRLTVL.

This clonotype was observed at least ten times. The rearrangement joins TRBV10-3 to TRBJ1-2; perhaps TRBD1 as D (5 bases). V was cut by 3 bases and J by 4 bases, with 15 bases left in between. Germline V gives CDR1 ENHRY, CDR2 SYGVKD. This CDR3 region has 15 residues. DNA for the CDR3: TGTGCCATCAGTGAAAGAAAAGGGGAGACCTATGGCTACACCTTC. It yields the protein CAISERKGETYGYTF.

With regard to this clonotype: A read error may produce the germline difference seen at one junction end. The rearrangement links TRBV14 to TRBJ2-1; tentatively, D is TRBD1 (6 bases). The germline V gene encodes CDR1 SGHDN and CDR2 FVKESK. This CDR3 has 14 amino acids. As DNA, the CDR3 is TGTGCCGGCAGCTCCGAGGGGGCCTACAATGAGCAGTTCTTC. As protein: CAGSSEGAYNEQFF.

Of note for this clonotype: Mismatch with germline at one junction end may stem from a read error. The CDR3 here is CTSSLASGTGELFF. In DNA, the CDR3 is TGTACCAGCAGCTTAGCTAGCGGGACCGGGGAGCTGTTTTTT. The chain couples TRBV7-9 to TRBJ2-2; 8 positions agree with TRBD2. The germline CDR1 and CDR2 sequences are SEHNR and FQNEAQ (reference sequence). This CDR3 spans 14 amino acids.

In its sample, this clonotype was seen many times. This chain links TRBV6-1 with TRBJ2-3; TRBD1 is a possible D gene (5 bases). V dropped 3 bases and J dropped 6 bases, with 10 bases sitting between them. The germline CDR1 and CDR2 sequences are MNHNS and SASEGT. The CDR3 totals 13 residues. CDR3 sequence reads: CASSDRVKDTQYF. The CDR3, as DNA: TGTGCCAGCAGTGACAGGGTCAAGGATACGCAGTATTTT.

This clonotype was seen more than once but under ten times. The chain combines TRBV29-1 with TRBJ1-4; D gene uncertain. The V gene's germline CDR1 is SQVTM and CDR2 ANQGSEA. Trimming shortened V by 8 bases and J by 3 bases, and 19 bases separated the two germline ends. The length of the CDR3 is 15 residues. The CDR3 DNA reads as TGCAGCATTTTGTCAGGTCTCTCACCTAATGAAAAACTGTTTTTT. Its translation is CSILSGLSPNEKLFF.

This clonotype was recorded at least ten times. The V call is TRBV11-3, the J call TRBJ2-1; unclear D gene. Germline V gene lookup returns CDR1 SGHNT and CDR2 YENEEA. CDR3 length: 11 residues. V lost 1 base and J lost 8, with 3 bases in between. Here the CDR3 reads CASSLGYEQFF. The CDR3 DNA reads TGTGCCAGCAGCTTAGGCTATGAGCAGTTCTTC. The full variable domain, rest sourced from reference TRBV11-3 and TRBJ2-1, is EAGVVQSPRYKIIEKKQPVAFWCNPISGHNTLYWYLQNLGQGPELLIRYENEEAVDDSQLPKDRFSAERLKGVDSTLKIQPAELGDSAVYLCASSLGYEQFFGPGTRLTVL.

The sample holds a few counts of this clonotype. This rearrangement joins TRBV9 to TRBJ2-3, with 8 bases matching TRBD2. CDR1 is SGDLS, CDR2 YYNGEE, per germline. The V segment lost 5 bases and the J segment 4 bases; nucleotides outside the gene matches: 6. The CDR3 covers 14 residues. CDR3 coding DNA: TGTGCCAGCAGTGGGACGGGAGGGGCAGATACGCAGTATTTT. Its protein is CASSGTGGADTQYF.

This clonotype was picked up a small number of times. The chain links TRBV12-3 or TRBV12-4 to TRBJ2-1; tentative D call: TRBD1 (5 bases). The CDR3 spans 16 residues. V was clipped by 3 bases and J by 1 base, with 13 bases between them. CDR3 coding DNA: TGTGCCAGCAGTTTTGGGGCGACTGGTTCCTACAATGAGCAGTTCTTC. This sequence encodes CASSFGATGSYNEQFF.

In this sample, this clonotype turned up a few times. V and J are TRBV7-9 and TRBJ2-7, with a weak D call TRBD2 (5 bases). Trimming pared 8 bases from V and 4 bases from J, leaving 12 bases between. CDR3 size: 12 residues. Germline CDR1 and CDR2: SEHNR and FQNEAQ (reference sequence). The CDR3 is CASGGGPYEQYF. Written as DNA, the CDR3 is TGTGCCAGCGGTGGAGGTCCGTACGAGCAGTACTTC.

This clonotype appeared many times. This chain joins TRBV5-1 and TRBJ1-1; 8 positions match TRBD1. CDR1 is SGHRS, CDR2 YFSETQ, per germline. The CDR3 contains 16 residues. V lost 2 bases to trimming and J lost 0 bases; unmatched junction nucleotides: 6. The DNA of the CDR3 is TGCGCCAGCAGCTTAGGACAGGGTAATATGAACACTGAAGCTTTCTTT. This sequence encodes CASSLGQGNMNTEAFF.

Ten or more counts support this clonotype. The chain combines TRBV7-3 with TRBJ2-1; D is unclear. V lost 2 bases, J lost 1 base, and 9 bases lay in between. The CDR3 is 15 residues long. Germline CDR1 reads SGHTA; CDR2 reads FQGTGA. The CDR3 sequence is CASSLFGGSYNEQFF. The CDR3 nucleotides read TGTGCCAGCAGCTTATTTGGCGGTTCCTACAATGAGCAGTTCTTC.

Regarding this clonotype: Just one base apart from a much larger clone, this may be a read error. This chain links TRBV27 with TRBJ2-7; possible D gene TRBD2, 5 bases. Germline V gives CDR1 MNHEY, CDR2 SMNVEV (reference sequence). The CDR3 totals 13 residues. V was clipped by 7 bases and J by 6 bases, with 16 bases between them. The CDR3 nucleotides are TGTGCCAGCACCCTAGAGGGATCGGGCGAGCAGTACTTC. This encodes CASTLEGSGEQYF.

Many counts were recorded for this clonotype. The chain recombines TRBV6-5 with TRBJ2-1; 9 bases line up with TRBD2. Germline assignment: CDR1 MNHEY and CDR2 SVGAGI. V trimming: 2 bases; J trimming: 9 bases; junction bases outside the gene matches: 5. The CDR3 consists of 14 residues. This chain's CDR3 is CASSYPGAGGEQFF. For the CDR3, the DNA is TGTGCCAGCAGTTACCCCGGAGCGGGGGGTGAGCAGTTCTTC.